This T cell receptor beta chain was captured by sequencing in a study of shared clonotypes between healthy human individuals. General study results and limits: Shared across a few donors were around 5% of the naive CD4 clonotypes. Non-shared clonotypes displayed generation probabilities falling below those of clonotypes present in all four donors.

The V gene's germline CDR1 is MNHEY and CDR2 SMNVEV (reference sequence). The CDR3 is 13 residues long. V lost 8 bases and J lost 2, with 13 bases in between. Turning to this clone: The antigen remains unidentified. The sample holds other DNA sequences that translate to the same CDR3.

Assay used: immunoSEQ multiplex PCR; TCRdb lists only in-frame clones, some missing. The sample yields under 1 million clones, nearly 95% seen once. CD8 cells regarded as naive lacked CD45RO, were positively chosen for CCR7, and omitted terminally differentiated effector memory CD45RA+ cells. Recent vaccinations or acute infections were absent in the healthy HIV-negative adult donors. The TCR sequence derives from a man aged 25 to 45 in good health. The V gene is TRBV27, the J gene TRBJ2-7; the D call may be TRBD1 or TRBD2 (5 bases each). The specimen sequenced was naive CD8+ T cells sorted from blood. DNA for the CDR3: TGTGCCAGCTCCTCGGGGCGCCCCTACGAGCAGTACTTC. It specifies CASSSGRPYEQYF.